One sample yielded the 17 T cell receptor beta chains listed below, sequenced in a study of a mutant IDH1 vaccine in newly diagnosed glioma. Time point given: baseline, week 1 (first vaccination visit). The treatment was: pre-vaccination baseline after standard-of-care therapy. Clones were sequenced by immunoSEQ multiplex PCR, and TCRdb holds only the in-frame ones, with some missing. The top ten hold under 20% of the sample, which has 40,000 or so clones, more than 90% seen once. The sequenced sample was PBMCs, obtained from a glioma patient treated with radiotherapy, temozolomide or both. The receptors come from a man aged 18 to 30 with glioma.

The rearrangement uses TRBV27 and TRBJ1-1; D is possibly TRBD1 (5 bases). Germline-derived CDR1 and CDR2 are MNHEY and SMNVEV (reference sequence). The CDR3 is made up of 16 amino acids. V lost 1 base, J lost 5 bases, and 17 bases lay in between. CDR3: CASSLLGPLAGTEAFF. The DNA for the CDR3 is TGTGCCAGCAGTTTATTGGGGCCCTTGGCGGGTACTGAAGCTTTCTTT.

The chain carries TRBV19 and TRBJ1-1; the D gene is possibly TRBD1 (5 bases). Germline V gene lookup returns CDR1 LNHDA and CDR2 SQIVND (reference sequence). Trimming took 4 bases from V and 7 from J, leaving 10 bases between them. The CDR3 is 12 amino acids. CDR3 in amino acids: CASSTRQFEAFF. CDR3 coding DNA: TGTGCCAGTAGTACCAGACAGTTTGAAGCTTTCTTT.

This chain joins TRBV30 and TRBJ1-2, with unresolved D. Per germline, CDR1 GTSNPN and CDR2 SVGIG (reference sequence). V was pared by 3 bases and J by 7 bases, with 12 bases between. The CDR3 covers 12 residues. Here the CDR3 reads CAWRRDTVGYTF. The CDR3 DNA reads TGTGCCTGGAGAAGAGACACGGTTGGCTACACCTTC.

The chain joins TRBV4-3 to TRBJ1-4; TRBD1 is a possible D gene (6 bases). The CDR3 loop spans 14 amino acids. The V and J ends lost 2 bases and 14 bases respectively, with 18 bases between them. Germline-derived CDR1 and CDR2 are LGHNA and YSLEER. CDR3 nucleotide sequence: TGCGCCAGCAGCCAAACAGGGCTAAGCGGTTTGCTGTTTTTT. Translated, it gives CASSQTGLSGLLFF.

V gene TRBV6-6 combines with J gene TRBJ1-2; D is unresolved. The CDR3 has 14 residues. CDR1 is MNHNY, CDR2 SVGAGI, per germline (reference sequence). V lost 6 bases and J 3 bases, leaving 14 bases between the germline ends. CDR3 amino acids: CASRGGRTHYGYTF. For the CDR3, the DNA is TGTGCCAGCAGGGGAGGACGGACCCACTATGGCTACACCTTC.

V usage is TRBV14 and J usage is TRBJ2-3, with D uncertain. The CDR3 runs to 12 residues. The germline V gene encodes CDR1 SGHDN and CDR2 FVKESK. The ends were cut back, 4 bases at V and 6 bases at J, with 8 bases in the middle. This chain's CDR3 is CASSPLGDTQYF. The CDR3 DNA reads TGTGCCAGCAGCCCCCTAGGGGATACGCAGTATTTT. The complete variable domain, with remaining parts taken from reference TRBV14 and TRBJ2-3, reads EAGVTQFPSHSVIEKGQTVTLRCDPISGHDNLYWYRRVMGKEIKFLLHFVKESKQDESGMPNNRFLAERTGGTYSTLKVQPAELEDSGVYFCASSPLGDTQYFGPGTRLTVL.

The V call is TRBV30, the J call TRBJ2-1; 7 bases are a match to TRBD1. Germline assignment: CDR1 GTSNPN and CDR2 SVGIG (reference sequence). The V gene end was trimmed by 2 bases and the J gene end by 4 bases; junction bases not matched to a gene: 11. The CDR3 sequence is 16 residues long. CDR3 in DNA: TGTGCCTGGAGTTCCCCTTGGGACAGTAATTACAATGAGCAGTTCTTC. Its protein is CAWSSPWDSNYNEQFF.

CDR3 DNA: TGTGCCAGCGCCGGGCAGGTTGGGGACACCATATATTTT. As protein: CASAGQVGDTIYF. This sequence joins TRBV5-8 and TRBJ1-3; unclear D gene. This CDR3 contains 13 residues. V lost 7 bases to trimming and J lost 8 bases, with 16 bases between them. CDR1 SGHTS and CDR2 YDEGEE come from the germline V gene.

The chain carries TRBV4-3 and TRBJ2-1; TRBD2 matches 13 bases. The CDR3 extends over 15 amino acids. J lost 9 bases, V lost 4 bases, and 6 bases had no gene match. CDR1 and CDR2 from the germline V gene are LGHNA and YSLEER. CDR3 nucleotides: TGCGCCAGCAGCCCTGGGACTAGCGGGAAGGGTGAGCAGTTCTTC. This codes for CASSPGTSGKGEQFF.

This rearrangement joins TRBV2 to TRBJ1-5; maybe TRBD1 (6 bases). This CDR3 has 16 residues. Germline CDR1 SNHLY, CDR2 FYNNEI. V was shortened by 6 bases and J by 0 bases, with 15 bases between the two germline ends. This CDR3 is CASSPRTGYSNQPQHF. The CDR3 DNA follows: TGTGCCAGCAGCCCCAGAACAGGGTATAGCAATCAGCCCCAGCATTTT.

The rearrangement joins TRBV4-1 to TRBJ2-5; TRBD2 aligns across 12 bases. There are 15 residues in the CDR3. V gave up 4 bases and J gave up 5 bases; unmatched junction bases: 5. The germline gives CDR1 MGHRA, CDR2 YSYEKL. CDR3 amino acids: CASSRTSGTGETQYF. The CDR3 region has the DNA TGCGCCAGCAGCCGGACTAGCGGGACGGGGGAGACCCAGTACTTC.

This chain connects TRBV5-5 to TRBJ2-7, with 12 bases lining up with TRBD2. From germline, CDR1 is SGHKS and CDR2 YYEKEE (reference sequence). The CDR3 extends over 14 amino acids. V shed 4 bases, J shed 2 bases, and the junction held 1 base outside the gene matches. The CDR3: CASSRTSGTYEQYF. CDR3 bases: TGTGCCAGCAGCCGGACTAGCGGGACCTACGAGCAGTACTTC.

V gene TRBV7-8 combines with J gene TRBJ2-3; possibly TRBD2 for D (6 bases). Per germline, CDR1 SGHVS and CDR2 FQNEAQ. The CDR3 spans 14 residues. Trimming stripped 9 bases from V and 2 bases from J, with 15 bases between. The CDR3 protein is CASIRDSNTDTQYF. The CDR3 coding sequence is TGTGCCAGTATACGGGACTCGAACACAGATACGCAGTATTTT.

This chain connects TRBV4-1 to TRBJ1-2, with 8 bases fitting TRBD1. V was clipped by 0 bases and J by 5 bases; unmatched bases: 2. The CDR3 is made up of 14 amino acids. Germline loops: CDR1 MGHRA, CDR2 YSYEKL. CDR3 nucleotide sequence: TGCGCCAGCAGCCAAGATCGGGACAGGTATGGCTACACCTTC. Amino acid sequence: CASSQDRDRYGYTF.

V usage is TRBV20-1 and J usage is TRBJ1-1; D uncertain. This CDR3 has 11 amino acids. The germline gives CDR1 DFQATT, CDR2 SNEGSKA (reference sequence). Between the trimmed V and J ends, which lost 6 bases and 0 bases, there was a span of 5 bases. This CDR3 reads CSATVNTEAFF. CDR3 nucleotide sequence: TGCAGTGCAACGGTGAACACTGAAGCTTTCTTT.

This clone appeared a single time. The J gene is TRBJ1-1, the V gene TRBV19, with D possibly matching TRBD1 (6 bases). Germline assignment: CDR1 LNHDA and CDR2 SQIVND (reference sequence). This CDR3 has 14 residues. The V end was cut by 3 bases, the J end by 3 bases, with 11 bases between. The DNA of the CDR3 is TGTGCCAGTAGTATCCAGGGGTATTACACTGAAGCTTTCTTT. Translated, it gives CASSIQGYYTEAFF.

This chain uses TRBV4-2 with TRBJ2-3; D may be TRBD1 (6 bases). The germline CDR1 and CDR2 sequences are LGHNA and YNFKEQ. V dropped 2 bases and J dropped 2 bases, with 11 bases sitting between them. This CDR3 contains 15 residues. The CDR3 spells CASSQPDSITDTQYF. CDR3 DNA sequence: TGTGCCAGCAGCCAACCGGACAGTATCACAGATACGCAGTATTTT.